One sample yielded the 6 T cell receptor beta chains listed below, sequenced in a study of somatic mutations in cytotoxic T cells in rheumatoid arthritis. Clones were sequenced by immunoSEQ multiplex PCR, and TCRdb holds only the in-frame ones, with some missing. This sample has 9,500 to 15,000 clones; roughly 87% occur once, and the top ten carry approximately 14%. Sequencing was performed on CD8+ T cells sorted from blood. The source is a woman in her fifties or sixties in good health.

This rearrangement joins TRBV6-5 to TRBJ1-6; D call uncertain. This CDR3 is 14 amino acids long. Germline V gene sequence: CDR1 MNHEY, CDR2 SVGAGI. The V end lost 5 bases, the J end lost 12 bases, and 17 bases lay between the germline ends. Here the CDR3 reads CASSPTKHREPLHF. The CDR3 DNA sequence: TGTGCCAGCAGTCCCACGAAGCATCGGGAACCCCTCCACTTT.

The gene calls are TRBV27 and TRBJ1-5; 10 nucleotides align to TRBD1. The ends lost 6 bases at V and 0 bases at J; junction bases unmatched: 8. CDR3 size: 17 residues. CDR1 MNHEY and CDR2 SMNVEV come from the germline V gene (reference sequence). The CDR3 loop reads CASSRRQGAYSNQPQHF. The CDR3 DNA is TGTGCCAGCAGCCGTCGACAGGGGGCGTATAGCAATCAGCCCCAGCATTTT.

The rearrangement joins TRBV14 to TRBJ2-2, with D possibly matching TRBD2 (6 bases). Germline V gene lookup returns CDR1 SGHDN and CDR2 FVKESK. The CDR3 extends over 15 amino acids. V was pared by 4 bases and J by 5 bases, with 14 bases between. The CDR3 reads CASSREDLWTGELFF. In nucleotides, the CDR3 is TGTGCCAGCAGCCGGGAGGACTTATGGACCGGGGAGCTGTTTTTT.

This sequence joins TRBV28 and TRBJ2-1; D possibly corresponds to TRBD1 (6 bases). Germline CDR1 MDHEN, CDR2 SYDVKM. V was cut by 4 bases and J by 4 bases, with 11 bases left in between. There are 14 residues in the CDR3. CDR3 nucleotides: TGTGCCAGCAGTTCGAGACAGGCTTACAATGAGCAGTTCTTC. It is translated as CASSSRQAYNEQFF.

The chain joins TRBV5-1 to TRBJ2-7; D is possibly TRBD2 (5 bases). Trimming removed 1 base at V and 3 bases at J, with 8 bases between. This CDR3 has 13 amino acids. Germline V gene lookup returns CDR1 SGHRS and CDR2 YFSETQ. CDR3 sequence: CASSLWGDYEQYF. Here the CDR3 DNA reads TGCGCCAGCAGCTTGTGGGGAGACTACGAGCAGTACTTC.

As to this clone: One end of the junction varies from germline; a read error may be responsible. The chain recombines TRBV7-7 with TRBJ2-7, with D possibly matching TRBD2 (6 bases). This CDR3 region has 15 residues. Germline V CDR1 and CDR2: SSHAT, FNYEAQ (reference sequence). CDR3 region: CASSPSVGRMDEQYF. The CDR3 bases are TGTGCTAGCAGCCCTAGTGTAGGGAGGATGGACGAGCAGTACTTC. Supplemented by reference TRBV7-7 and TRBJ2-7, the full variable domain reads GAGVSQSPRYKVTKRGQDVTLRCDPISSHATLYWYQQALGQGPEFLTYFNYEAQPDKSGLPSDRFSAERPEGSISTLTIQRTEQRDSAMYRCASSPSVGRMDEQYFGPGTRLTVT.